The 20 T cell receptor beta chains listed next were all sequenced from one sample in a study of blood T cell repertoires in COVID-19. The assay was immunoSEQ multiplex PCR, and TCRdb's table has in-frame clones only and misses some. The top ten hold roughly 19% of the sample, which has some 180,000 clones, about 80% seen once. The sample consisted of PBMCs or T cells enriched from blood (not recorded which). The receptors come from an older woman in a cohort exposed to, infected with or recovered from COVID-19 (not recorded which).

This chain uses TRBV18 with TRBJ2-7; D might be TRBD2 (7 bases). V was trimmed by 6 bases and J by 7 bases, leaving 22 bases between them. From germline, CDR1 is KGHSH and CDR2 LQKENI. This CDR3 comprises 15 residues. The CDR3 loop is CASSPRGPEGGEQYF. CDR3 DNA: TGTGCCAGCTCCCCTAGAGGGCCCGAGGGGGGGGAGCAGTACTTC.

This sequence joins TRBV28 and TRBJ1-1, with a tentative D call TRBD1 (6 bases). Germline loops: CDR1 MDHEN, CDR2 SYDVKM. This CDR3 is 13 amino acids long. The V end lost 6 bases, the J end lost 6 bases, and 14 bases lay between the germline ends. This chain's CDR3 is CASSRGGRPEAFF. CDR3 in DNA: TGTGCCAGCAGCCGGGGGGGGCGACCTGAAGCTTTCTTT.

The V call is TRBV28, the J call TRBJ1-6; D is undetermined. Germline values: CDR1 MDHEN, CDR2 SYDVKM. CDR3 length: 16 amino acids. V was pared by 2 bases and J by 2 bases, with 10 bases between. This CDR3 is CASSLGSGTYNSPLHF. CDR3 bases: TGTGCCAGCAGTTTAGGCTCTGGTACCTATAATTCACCCCTCCACTTT.

This clone came up a few times. The chain has TRBV7-2 and TRBJ1-5; 8 bases agree with TRBD1. Germline V CDR1 and CDR2: SGHTA, FQGNSA. This CDR3 has 16 residues. J lost 2 bases, V lost 3 bases, and 6 bases had no gene match. The CDR3 bases are TGTGCCAGCAGCTTTGCGGGACAGGTGGGCAATCAGCCCCAGCATTTT. It translates to CASSFAGQVGNQPQHF.

This rearrangement joins TRBV7-2 to TRBJ2-7, with 9 bases aligning to TRBD1. After removal of 5 bases from V and 3 bases from J, the junction contained 8 bases not matched to a gene. The CDR3 sequence is 15 residues long. CDR1 SGHTA and CDR2 FQGNSA come from the germline V gene. This chain's CDR3 is CASSLTGTGIYEQYF. Written as DNA, the CDR3 is TGTGCCAGCAGCCTTACCGGGACAGGGATCTACGAGCAGTACTTC.

This clone was observed a handful of times. The chain recombines TRBV7-9 with TRBJ1-1, with a possible D match to TRBD1 (6 bases). Germline V gene sequence: CDR1 SEHNR, CDR2 FQNEAQ (reference sequence). The CDR3 spans 14 residues. V was pared by 5 bases and J by 4 bases, with 14 bases between. CDR3 in amino acids: CASSIQGFGTEAFF. The CDR3 nucleotides read TGTGCCAGCAGCATCCAGGGGTTTGGCACTGAAGCTTTCTTT.

The J gene is TRBJ2-1, the V gene TRBV19; D is perhaps TRBD2 (5 bases). Per germline, CDR1 LNHDA and CDR2 SQIVND (reference sequence). The CDR3 spans 17 residues. V lost 1 base to trimming and J lost 1 base, with 14 bases between them. The CDR3 region is CASSIGPRGFSYNEQFF. The CDR3 bases are TGTGCCAGTAGTATAGGGCCCCGCGGGTTTTCCTACAATGAGCAGTTCTTC.

CDR3 bases: TGCGCCAGCCAGCAGGGGACCGCTGAAGCTTTCTTT. Protein product: CASQQGTAEAFF. The rearrangement links TRBV23-1 to TRBJ1-1; the D gene is possibly TRBD1 (6 bases). TRBV23-1 has ORF status, its function being uncertain. The CDR3 totals 12 residues. The germline V and J ends were trimmed by 8 bases and 6 bases, with 13 bases remaining between them.

The chain has TRBV5-1 and TRBJ2-7; tentative D call: TRBD2 (6 bases). This CDR3 region has 15 residues. Germline CDR1 and CDR2: SGHRS and YFSETQ. Trimming left V 4 bases short and J 5 bases short, with 19 bases between. The CDR3, as DNA: TGCGCCAGCAGCCAGACGGCCCCGACTAGGCACGAGCAGTACTTC. This gives the protein CASSQTAPTRHEQYF.

The chain has TRBV18 and TRBJ2-4; a weak D match, TRBD1 (7 bases). This CDR3 contains 13 residues. Germline V CDR1 and CDR2: KGHSH, LQKENI. V was clipped by 3 bases and J by 8 bases, with 11 bases between them. CDR3 nucleotide sequence: TGTGCCAGCTCACCGGACAGGAGGGACATTCAGTACTTC. It yields the protein CASSPDRRDIQYF.

The genes are TRBV28 and TRBJ2-7; 8 positions agree with TRBD2. The V and J ends lost 3 bases and 3 bases, in that order; junction bases with no gene match: 4. There are 14 residues in the CDR3. Germline V gene sequence: CDR1 MDHEN, CDR2 SYDVKM. The CDR3 spells CASSFSSGLYEQYF. The CDR3 DNA follows: TGTGCCAGCAGTTTCTCTAGCGGGCTCTACGAGCAGTACTTC.

The chain carries TRBV28 and TRBJ2-2; 8 bases line up with TRBD2. The CDR3 runs to 14 residues. V was pared by 1 base and J by 15 bases, with 10 bases of the junction left unmatched. Per germline, CDR1 MDHEN and CDR2 SYDVKM. The CDR3 loop reads CASSLLAGPRNLFF. CDR3 nucleotides: TGTGCCAGCAGTTTATTAGCGGGGCCCCGGAATTTGTTTTTT.

The table lists this clone with many counts. This sequence joins TRBV3-1 (or the pseudogene TRBV3-2) and TRBJ2-7; 7 bases fit TRBD2. The CDR3 covers 15 residues. V trimming: 3 bases; J trimming: 2 bases; junction bases outside the gene matches: 7. Germline V gene data show CDR1 as LGHDT and CDR2 as YNNKEL (reference sequence). In DNA, the CDR3 is TGTGCCAGCAGCCAGGGAGGGAAAACCCCCTACGAGCAGTACTTC. This encodes CASSQGGKTPYEQYF.

J is TRBJ1-1 and V is TRBV18; D not resolved. The CDR3 loop spans 16 amino acids. V dropped 2 bases and J dropped 5 bases, with 18 bases sitting between them. Germline lookup yields CDR1 KGHSH and CDR2 LQKENI. CDR3 coding DNA: TGTGCCAGCTCACCATTTGATAGTTCATCCGGGACTGAAGCTTTCTTT. Translation gives CASSPFDSSSGTEAFF.

The chain links TRBV4-2 to TRBJ2-5, with TRBD2 matching over 8 bases. This CDR3 spans 16 amino acids. Germline loops: CDR1 LGHNA, CDR2 YNFKEQ. J was trimmed by 5 bases and V by 3 bases; bases with no gene match: 11. The CDR3 protein is CASSQGYGGAEETQYF. The CDR3 nucleotides read TGTGCCAGCAGCCAGGGGTACGGGGGGGCAGAGGAGACCCAGTACTTC.

The chain has TRBV2 and TRBJ2-3; 8 nucleotides line up with TRBD1. Per the germline V gene, CDR1 is SNHLY and CDR2 is FYNNEI. This CDR3 has 15 residues. V shed 7 bases and J 1 base; nucleotides not matched to a gene: 7. The CDR3 DNA is TGTGCCAGCAACATGGACAGGGTGGGCACAGATACGCAGTATTTT. The encoded protein is CASNMDRVGTDTQYF.

The rearrangement links TRBV6-1 to TRBJ1-2; the match to TRBD1 covers 9 bases. CDR1 is MNHNS and CDR2 is SASEGT in the germline V gene. The CDR3 sequence is 16 residues long. The V segment lost 2 bases and the J segment 3 bases; nucleotides outside the gene matches: 7. CDR3 in amino acids: CASSETPGQGYYGYTF. The CDR3 nucleotides are TGTGCCAGCAGTGAAACACCGGGACAGGGATACTATGGCTACACCTTC.

The genes are TRBV5-1 and TRBJ2-2, with D maybe TRBD2 (6 bases). V was trimmed by 6 bases and J by 2 bases, leaving 11 bases between them. Germline lookup yields CDR1 SGHRS and CDR2 YFSETQ. This CDR3 is built from 14 residues. The CDR3 loop is CASTGTANTGELFF. In DNA, the CDR3 is TGCGCCAGCACGGGGACTGCAAACACCGGGGAGCTGTTTTTT.

This sequence joins TRBV12-1 and TRBJ2-5; the table names TRBD2, a call not compared with the DNA. TRBV12-1 is an annotated pseudogene. This CDR3 has 14 residues. Written as DNA, the CDR3 is TGTGCCCAACTTGGCGCTAGTAAGTTTGAGACCCAGTACTTC. This sequence encodes CAQLGASKFETQYF.

The chain is built from TRBV5-5 and TRBJ2-5, with 10 nucleotides matching TRBD1. The CDR3 spans 19 residues. With 3 bases clipped from V and 0 bases from J, the junction kept 14 bases outside the gene matches. The V gene's germline CDR1 is SGHKS and CDR2 YYEKEE (reference sequence). The CDR3 DNA reads as TGTGCCAGCAGCTCCCGGGACAGGGGATTCCTTGGATACCAAGAGACCCAGTACTTC. Its translation: CASSSRDRGFLGYQETQYF.